These T cell receptor beta chains were read from a single sample in a study of beta chain features in type 1 diabetes. Method: immunoSEQ multiplex PCR; TCRdb's copy keeps in-frame clones and lacks some. The sample yields under 90,000 clones, about 32% seen once. The source material was stem cell memory CD4+ T cells from blood. These receptors were collected from a woman under 30 in good health. Both conserved end residues are part of each CDR3. D genes are given only for firm matches. For some rows the clone size is stated as once, few or many, or as a class when expanded; others skip it.

j_call	v_call	clone_size	d_call	cdr3_nt	cdr3_aa
TRBJ2-7	TRBV28	.	TRBD2	TGTGCCAGCAGTCCGGGGCTAGCGGGTGCCTACGAGCAGTACTTC	CASSPGLAGAYEQYF
TRBJ1-2	TRBV30	few	.	TGTGCCTGGAGTGTACAGGCTCCCGGTGGCTACACCTTC	CAWSVQAPGGYTF
TRBJ2-5	TRBV19	.	.	TGTGCCAGTAGTGGGGGGTCGGCGGGGAGGCAAGAGACCCAGTACTTC	CASSGGSAGRQETQYF
TRBJ1-2	TRBV7-2	.	.	TGTGCCAGCAGCCCCGGAGGGCCTAACTATGGCTACACCTTC	CASSPGGPNYGYTF
TRBJ2-3	TRBV5-1	.	TRBD1	TGCGCCAGCAGCTTGGGAGGCAGGGGGAGAACAGATACGCAGTATTTT	CASSLGGRGRTDTQYF
TRBJ1-1	TRBV10-3	.	TRBD1	TGTGCCATCAGTGATGGGGACAGGGATCTCCCTATGAACACTGAAGCTTTCTTT	CAISDGDRDLPMNTEAFF
TRBJ1-1	TRBV18	.	.	TGTGCCAGCTCACCAGCCGGGGGGAACACTGAAGCTTTCTTT	CASSPAGGNTEAFF
TRBJ2-5	TRBV7-2	.	TRBD2	TGTGCCAGCAGCAAACGACTAGCGGGGGGAACTCAGGAGACCCAGTACTTC	CASSKRLAGGTQETQYF
TRBJ2-5	TRBV5-1	few	TRBD2	TGCGCCAGCAGCGAAGGACTAGCGGACCAAGAGACCCAGTACTTC	CASSEGLADQETQYF
TRBJ1-2	TRBV7-2	few	TRBD1	TGTGCCAGCAGCTTTTCATCCAGGGGGCGCGACTATGGCTACACCTTC	CASSFSSRGRDYGYTF
TRBJ2-7	TRBV6-5	once	.	TGTGCCAGCAGTTACTCTGACGGGAGCTCCTACGAGCAGTACTTC	CASSYSDGSSYEQYF
TRBJ2-3	TRBV19	few	TRBD1	TGTGCCAGTAGTCCTCGGGACAGAAGTACAGATACGCAGTATTTT	CASSPRDRSTDTQYF
TRBJ2-3	TRBV6-5	.	TRBD2	TGTGCCAGCAGACTAGCGGGGGGATCGGATACGCAGTATTTT	CASRLAGGSDTQYF
TRBJ1-1	TRBV7-3	few	TRBD1	TGTGCCAGCAGTCGGACAGGTAACACTGAAGCTTTCTTT	CASSRTGNTEAFF
TRBJ1-2	TRBV6-5	.	TRBD1	TGTGCCAGCAGAAACCGGGACAGGGAACCCTGGGGCTACACCTTC	CASRNRDREPWGYTF
TRBJ2-7	TRBV5-4	.	.	TGTGCCAGCAGCTTGCAGGGGCCCTACGAGCAGTACTTC	CASSLQGPYEQYF
TRBJ2-7	TRBV30	few	TRBD2	TGTGCCTGGAGTGTACCCAGCGGGAGCTCCTACGAGCAGTACTTC	CAWSVPSGSSYEQYF
TRBJ1-2	TRBV5-1	.	.	TGCGCCAGCAGCTTGGACACCGGGGACTATGGCTACACCTTC	CASSLDTGDYGYTF
TRBJ2-3	TRBV19	.	TRBD1	TGTGCCAGTAGTATCGCCCGACAGGGGGGCAAAGATACGCAGTATTTT	CASSIARQGGKDTQYF
TRBJ2-1	TRBV2	few	TRBD2	TGTGCCAGCAGTGAACGGGGGGGGCGATGGCTTTTCTTC	CASSERGGRWLFF
TRBJ1-6	TRBV5-4	.	.	TGTGCCAGCACCTCCCTCTCCTATAATTCACCCCTCCACTTT	CASTSLSYNSPLHF
TRBJ1-1	TRBV11-3	.	.	TGTGCCAGCAGCCCCCGTTCGAGCACTGAAGCTTTCTTT	CASSPRSSTEAFF
TRBJ1-5	TRBV5-6	.	TRBD1	TGTGCCAGCAGCTTGGACCACGGGACAGCTAGCAATCAGCCCCAGCATTTT	CASSLDHGTASNQPQHF